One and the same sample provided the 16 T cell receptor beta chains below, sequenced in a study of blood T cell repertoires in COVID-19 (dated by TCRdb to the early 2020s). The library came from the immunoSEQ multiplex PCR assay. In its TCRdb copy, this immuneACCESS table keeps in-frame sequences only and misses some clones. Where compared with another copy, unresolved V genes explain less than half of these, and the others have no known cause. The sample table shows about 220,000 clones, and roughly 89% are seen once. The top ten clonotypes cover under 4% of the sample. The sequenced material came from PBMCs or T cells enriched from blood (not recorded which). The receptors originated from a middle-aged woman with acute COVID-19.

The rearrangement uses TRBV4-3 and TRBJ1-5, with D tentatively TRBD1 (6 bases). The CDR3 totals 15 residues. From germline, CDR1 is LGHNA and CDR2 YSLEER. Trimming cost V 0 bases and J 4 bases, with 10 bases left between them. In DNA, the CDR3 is TGCGCCAGCAGCCAAGACGACAGGTATAATCAGCCCCAGCATTTT. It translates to CASSQDDRYNQPQHF.

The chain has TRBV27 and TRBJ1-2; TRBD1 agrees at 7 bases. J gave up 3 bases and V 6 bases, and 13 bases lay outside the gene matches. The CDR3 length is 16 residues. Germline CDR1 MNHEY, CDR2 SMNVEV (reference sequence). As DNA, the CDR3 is TGTGCCAGCAGCCCCACAGGGACAGATATTTACTATGGCTACACCTTC. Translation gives CASSPTGTDIYYGYTF.

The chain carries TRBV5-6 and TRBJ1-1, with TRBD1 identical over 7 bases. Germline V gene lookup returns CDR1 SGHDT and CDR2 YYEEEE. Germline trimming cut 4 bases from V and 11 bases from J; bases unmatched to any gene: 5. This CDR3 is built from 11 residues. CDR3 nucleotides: TGTGCCAGCAGCGTCCAGGGGGAGGCTTTCTTT. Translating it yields CASSVQGEAFF.

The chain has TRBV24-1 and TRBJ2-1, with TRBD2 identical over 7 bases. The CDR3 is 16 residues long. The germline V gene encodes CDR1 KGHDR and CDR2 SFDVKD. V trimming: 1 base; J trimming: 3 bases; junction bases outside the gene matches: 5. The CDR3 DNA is TGTGCCACCAGTGATTTTGAGACTAGCAGCTACAATGAGCAGTTCTTC. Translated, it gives CATSDFETSSYNEQFF.

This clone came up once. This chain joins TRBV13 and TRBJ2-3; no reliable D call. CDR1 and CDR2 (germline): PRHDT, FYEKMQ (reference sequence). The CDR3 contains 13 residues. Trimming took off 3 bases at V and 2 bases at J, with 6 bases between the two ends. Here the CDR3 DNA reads TGTGCCAGCAGCTTTCCCTCCACAGATACGCAGTATTTT. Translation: CASSFPSTDTQYF.

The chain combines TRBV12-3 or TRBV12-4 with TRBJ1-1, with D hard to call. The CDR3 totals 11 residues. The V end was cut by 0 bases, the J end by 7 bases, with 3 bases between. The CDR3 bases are TGTGCCAGCAGTTTAGCCGTTGAAGCTTTCTTT. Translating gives CASSLAVEAFF.

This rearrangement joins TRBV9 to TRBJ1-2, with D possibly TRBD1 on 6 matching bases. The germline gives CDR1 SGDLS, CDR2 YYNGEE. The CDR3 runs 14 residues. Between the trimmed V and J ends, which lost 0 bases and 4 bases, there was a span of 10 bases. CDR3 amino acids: CASSVAGASYGYTF. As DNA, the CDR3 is TGTGCCAGCAGCGTAGCAGGGGCGAGCTATGGCTACACCTTC.

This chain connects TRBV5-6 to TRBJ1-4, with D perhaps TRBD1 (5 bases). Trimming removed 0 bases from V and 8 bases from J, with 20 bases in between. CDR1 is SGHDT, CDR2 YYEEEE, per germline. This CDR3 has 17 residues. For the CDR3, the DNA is TGTGCCAGCAGCTTGGGTCGCAGGGCTCTTCAGGGAGAAAAACTGTTTTTT. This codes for CASSLGRRALQGEKLFF.

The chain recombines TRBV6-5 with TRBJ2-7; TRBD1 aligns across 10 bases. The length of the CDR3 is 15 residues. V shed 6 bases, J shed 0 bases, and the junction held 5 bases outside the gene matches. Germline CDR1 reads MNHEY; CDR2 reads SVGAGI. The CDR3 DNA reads TGTGCCAGCAGGGACAGGGGGACGAGCTCCTACGAGCAGTACGTC. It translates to CASRDRGTSSYEQYV.

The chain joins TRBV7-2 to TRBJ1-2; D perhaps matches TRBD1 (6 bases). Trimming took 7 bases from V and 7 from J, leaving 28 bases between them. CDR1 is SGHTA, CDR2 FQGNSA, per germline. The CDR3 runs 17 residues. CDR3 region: CASKGRGQDVQGGGYTF. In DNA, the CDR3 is TGTGCCAGCAAGGGGAGGGGTCAGGACGTGCAAGGGGGTGGCTACACCTTC.

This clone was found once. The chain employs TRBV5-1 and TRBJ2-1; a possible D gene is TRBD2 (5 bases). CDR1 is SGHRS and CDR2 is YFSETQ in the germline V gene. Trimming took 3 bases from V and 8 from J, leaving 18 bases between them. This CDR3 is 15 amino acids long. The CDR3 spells CASSWTHPTGHEQFF. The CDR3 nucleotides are TGCGCCAGCAGCTGGACTCACCCAACTGGCCATGAGCAGTTCTTC.

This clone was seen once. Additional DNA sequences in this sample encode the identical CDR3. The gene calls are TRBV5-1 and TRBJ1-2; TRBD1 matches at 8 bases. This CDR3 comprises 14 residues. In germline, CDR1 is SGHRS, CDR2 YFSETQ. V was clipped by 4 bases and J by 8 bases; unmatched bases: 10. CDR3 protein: CASSLEAGGYGYTF. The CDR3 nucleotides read TGCGCCAGCAGCCTTGAGGCAGGGGGCTACGGCTACACCTTC. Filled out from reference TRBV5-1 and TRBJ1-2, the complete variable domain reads KAGVTQTPRYLIKTRGQQVTLSCSPISGHRSVSWYQQTPGQGLQFLFEYFSETQRNKGNFPGRFSGRQFSNSRSEMNVSTLELGDSALYLCASSLEAGGYGYTFGSGTRLTVV.

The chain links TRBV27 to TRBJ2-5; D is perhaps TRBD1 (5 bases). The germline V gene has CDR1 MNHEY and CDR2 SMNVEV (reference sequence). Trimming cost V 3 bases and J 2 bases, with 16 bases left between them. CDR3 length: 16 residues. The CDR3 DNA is TGTGCCAGCAGTTTGATTGGAGAGGCAGGGCAAGAGACCCAGTACTTC. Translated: CASSLIGEAGQETQYF.

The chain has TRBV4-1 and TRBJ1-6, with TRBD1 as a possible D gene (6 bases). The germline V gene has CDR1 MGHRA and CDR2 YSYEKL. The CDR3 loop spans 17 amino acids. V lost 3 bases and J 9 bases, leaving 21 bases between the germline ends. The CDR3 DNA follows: TGCGCCAGCAGCCAGGGGAACAGGGTCCCCGATATTTCACCCCTCCACTTT. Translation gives CASSQGNRVPDISPLHF.

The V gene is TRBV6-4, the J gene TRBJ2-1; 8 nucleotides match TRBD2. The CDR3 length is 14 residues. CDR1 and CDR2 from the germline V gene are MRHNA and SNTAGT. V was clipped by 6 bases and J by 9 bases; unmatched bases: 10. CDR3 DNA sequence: TGTGCCAGCAGGATCGGGGGGGCCACTGGTGAGCAGTTCTTC. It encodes CASRIGGATGEQFF.

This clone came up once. The CDR3 reads CASSLGQIGGSTEAFF. The CDR3 DNA reads TGTGCCAGCAGCTTAGGACAAATTGGGGGCAGCACTGAAGCTTTCTTT. The chain recombines TRBV7-2 with TRBJ1-1; D may be TRBD1 (6 bases). The V end lost 1 base, the J end lost 4 bases, and 16 bases lay between the germline ends. The CDR3 loop spans 16 amino acids. Germline V gives CDR1 SGHTA, CDR2 FQGNSA.